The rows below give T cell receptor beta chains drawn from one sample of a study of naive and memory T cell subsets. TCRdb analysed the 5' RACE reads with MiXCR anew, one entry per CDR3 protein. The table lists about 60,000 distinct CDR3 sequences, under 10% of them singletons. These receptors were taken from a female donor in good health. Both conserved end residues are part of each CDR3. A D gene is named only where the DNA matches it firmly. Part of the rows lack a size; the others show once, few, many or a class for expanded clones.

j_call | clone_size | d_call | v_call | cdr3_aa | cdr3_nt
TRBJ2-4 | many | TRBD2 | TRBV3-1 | CASTLLAENIQYF | TGTGCCAGCACCCTACTAGCGGAAAACATTCAGTACTTC
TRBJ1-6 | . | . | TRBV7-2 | CASSRDRDSPLHF | TGTGCCAGCAGCCGGGACCGAGATTCACCCCTCCACTTT
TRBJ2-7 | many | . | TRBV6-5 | CASSDPGSSYEQYF | TGTGCCAGCAGCGATCCCGGGTCCTCCTACGAGCAGTACTTC
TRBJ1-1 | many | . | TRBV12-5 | CASGLVTGVGYTEAFF | TGTGCTAGTGGTTTGGTAACGGGAGTGGGGTACACTGAAGCTTTCTTT
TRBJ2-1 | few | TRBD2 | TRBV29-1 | CSAQKRGVIYEQFF | TGCAGCGCCCAAAAGCGGGGCGTCATATATGAGCAGTTCTTC
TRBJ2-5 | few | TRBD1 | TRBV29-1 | CSVEGQGQETQYF | TGCAGCGTTGAAGGACAGGGGCAAGAGACCCAGTACTTC
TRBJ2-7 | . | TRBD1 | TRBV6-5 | CASNSRTGGYEQYF | TGTGCCAGCAACAGCCGGACAGGGGGCTACGAGCAGTACTTC
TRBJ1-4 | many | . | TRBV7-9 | CASSGYEGGEKLFF | TGTGCCAGCAGCGGATACGAGGGAGGGGAAAAACTGTTTTTT
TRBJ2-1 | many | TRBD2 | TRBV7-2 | CASSLGGSPYNEQFF | TGTGCCAGCAGCTTAGGCGGGAGTCCCTACAATGAGCAGTTCTTC
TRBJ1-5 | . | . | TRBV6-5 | CASSYGRGNNQPQHF | TGTGCCAGCAGTTACGGCAGGGGAAATAATCAGCCCCAGCATTTT
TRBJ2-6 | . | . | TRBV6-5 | CASSYLPGANVLTF | TGTGCCAGCAGTTACCTTCCAGGGGCCAACGTCCTGACTTTC
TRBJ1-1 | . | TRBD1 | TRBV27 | CASSLSWGQGSLNTEAFF | TGTGCCAGCAGTTTATCGTGGGGACAGGGGAGTCTGAACACTGAAGCTTTCTTT
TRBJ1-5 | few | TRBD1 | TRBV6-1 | CASSESSGTGNQPQHF | TGTGCCAGCAGTGAATCGTCCGGGACAGGCAATCAGCCCCAGCATTTT
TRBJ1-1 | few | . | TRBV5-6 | CASSWTTGNSEAFF | TGTGCCAGCAGCTGGACTACAGGGAATTCAGAAGCTTTCTTT
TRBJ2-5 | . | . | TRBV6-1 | CASSEASGTQETQYF | TGTGCCAGCAGTGAAGCGTCGGGAACCCAAGAGACCCAGTACTTC
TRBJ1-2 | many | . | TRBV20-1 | CSARDIPDSNYGYTF | TGCAGTGCTAGAGATATCCCCGACAGTAACTATGGCTACACCTTC
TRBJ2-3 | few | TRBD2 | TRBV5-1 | CASSLETSGGPTDTQYF | TGCGCCAGCAGCTTGGAGACTAGCGGGGGTCCCACAGATACGCAGTATTTT
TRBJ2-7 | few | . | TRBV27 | CASPIGSYEQYF | TGTGCCAGCCCCATCGGTTCCTACGAGCAGTACTTC
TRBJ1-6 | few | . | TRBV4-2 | CASSQELDRQAYNSPLHF | TGTGCCAGCAGCCAAGAGTTGGACAGACAGGCTTACAATTCACCCCTCCACTTT
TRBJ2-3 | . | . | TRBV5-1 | CASSLNGASTDTQYF | TGCGCCAGCAGCTTGAATGGTGCTAGCACAGATACGCAGTATTTT
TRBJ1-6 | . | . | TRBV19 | CASSKGGTYNSPLHF | TGTGCCAGTAGTAAAGGGGGAACCTATAATTCACCCCTCCACTTT
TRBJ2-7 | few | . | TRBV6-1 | CASSNTGFRGGQYF | TGTGCCAGCAGTAATACAGGGTTTAGAGGGGGGCAGTACTTC
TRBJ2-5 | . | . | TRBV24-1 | CATSDPSQTQYF | TGTGCCACCAGTGATCCCTCCCAGACCCAGTACTTC
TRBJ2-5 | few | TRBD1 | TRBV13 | CASSLEGAPETQYF | TGTGCCAGCAGCTTAGAGGGGGCCCCCGAGACCCAGTACTTC
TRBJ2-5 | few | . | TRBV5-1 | CASSFQGGQETQYF | TGCGCCAGCAGCTTTCAGGGGGGCCAAGAGACCCAGTACTTC
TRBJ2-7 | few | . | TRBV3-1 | CASSPTGDYEQYF | TGTGCCAGCAGCCCCACGGGCGACTACGAGCAGTACTTC
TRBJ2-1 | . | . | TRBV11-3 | CASSLTIGGFNEQFF | TGTGCCAGCAGCTTGACCATCGGGGGTTTCAATGAGCAGTTCTTC
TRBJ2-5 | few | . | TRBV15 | CATSRDNRQETQYF | TGTGCCACCAGCAGAGATAATAGGCAAGAGACCCAGTACTTC
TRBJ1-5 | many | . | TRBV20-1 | CSAATGGSQPQHF | TGCAGTGCTGCGACAGGCGGGAGTCAGCCCCAGCATTTT